A single sample gave rise to the 10 T cell receptor beta chains below, sequenced in a study of CD8+ T cells in alopecia areata. Treatment denoted: oral pan-JAK inhibitor, 5-10 mg twice daily. Extracted from the samples, RNA was reverse transcribed into cDNA to serve as the sequencing template. Assay used: immunoSEQ multiplex PCR; TCRdb lists only in-frame clones, some missing. The data hold 170,000 or so clones, with about three fifths observed a single time. The specimen was CD8+ T cells sorted from blood, collected at week 24, from a patient treated with tofacitinib. Receptors originate from a human donor with alopecia areata.

In its sample, this clone is medium-sized. CDR3 DNA sequence: TGTGCCAGCAGCCCCTCTGGGGCCCTAGCGAGACAAGAGACCCAGTACTTC. Translating gives CASSPSGALARQETQYF. The J gene is TRBJ2-5, the V gene TRBV14, with D perhaps matching TRBD2 (6 bases). With 4 bases removed from V and 2 bases from J, the gap between germline ends came to 20 bases. CDR1 is SGHDN and CDR2 is FVKESK in the germline V gene. The CDR3 is 17 residues long.

V usage is TRBV4-2 and J usage is TRBJ1-2; D possibly corresponds to TRBD1 (5 bases). CDR3 length: 15 amino acids. Trimming stripped 2 bases from V and 4 bases from J, with 14 bases between. Germline lookup yields CDR1 LGHNA and CDR2 YNFKEQ. Written as DNA, the CDR3 is TGTGCCAGCAGCCAATTCCCGACAGAAACCTATGGCTACACCTTC. Translation gives CASSQFPTETYGYTF.

The chain combines TRBV30 with TRBJ1-2; D is uncertain. The CDR3 is 14 amino acids. CDR1 is GTSNPN, CDR2 SVGIG, per germline (reference sequence). Trimming removed 6 bases from V and 1 base from J, with 15 bases in between. CDR3 sequence reads: CACRIKEGNYGYTF. The DNA of the CDR3 is TGTGCCTGTAGAATTAAAGAGGGTAACTATGGCTACACCTTC.

Points on this clone: Other DNA sequences in the sample encode the same CDR3. CDR3 nucleotides: TGTGCCAGCAGCTTAGGATCCTACGAGCAGTACTTC. Translated: CASSLGSYEQYF. The rearrangement joins TRBV13 to TRBJ2-7; no firm D call. V was cut by 0 bases and J by 1 base, with 1 base left in between. Per germline, CDR1 PRHDT and CDR2 FYEKMQ (reference sequence). This CDR3 is built from 12 residues.

The V gene is TRBV7-9, the J gene TRBJ2-1; D is undetermined. The CDR3 runs to 12 residues. V lost 1 base, J lost 9 bases, and 7 bases lay in between. Germline values: CDR1 SEHNR, CDR2 FQNEAQ (reference sequence). CDR3 sequence reads: CASSLGRSEQFF. The DNA of the CDR3 is TGTGCCAGCAGCTTAGGCCGGAGTGAGCAGTTCTTC.

V usage is TRBV13 and J usage is TRBJ2-3; 8 positions agree with TRBD2. The CDR3 contains 15 residues. Germline V gene lookup returns CDR1 PRHDT and CDR2 FYEKMQ (reference sequence). Trimming at V came to 6 bases and at J to 4 bases, leaving 9 bases not matched to a gene. Here the CDR3 reads CASSPGTSVPDTQYF. The DNA of the CDR3 is TGTGCCAGCAGTCCCGGGACTAGTGTTCCAGATACGCAGTATTTT. Looking up the rest from reference TRBV13 and TRBJ2-3 gives the full variable domain: AAGVIQSPRHLIKEKRETATLKCYPIPRHDTVYWYQQGPGQDPQFLISFYEKMQSDKGSIPDRFSAQQFSDYHSELNMSSLELGDSALYFCASSPGTSVPDTQYFGPGTRLTVL.

The chain joins TRBV2 to TRBJ2-1; D remains unclear. The CDR3 is 15 amino acids. Trimming shortened V by 1 base and J by 1 base, and 8 bases separated the two germline ends. Germline CDR1 reads SNHLY; CDR2 reads FYNNEI. CDR3 residues: CASSEGYGSYNEQFF. In DNA form, the CDR3 reads TGTGCCAGCAGTGAAGGGTACGGATCCTACAATGAGCAGTTCTTC.

The chain's CDR3 is CASSLDHTEAFF. CDR3 in DNA: TGTGCCAGCAGCTTAGACCACACTGAAGCTTTCTTT. This chain links TRBV11-2 with TRBJ1-1, with D hard to call. The CDR3 extends over 12 amino acids. Germline V gene lookup returns CDR1 SGHAT and CDR2 FQNNGV. The V end lost 0 bases, the J end lost 3 bases, and 2 bases lay between the germline ends. Full variable domain (outside the CDR3, taken from reference TRBV11-2 and TRBJ1-1): EAGVAQSPRYKIIEKRQSVAFWCNPISGHATLYWYQQILGQGPKLLIQFQNNGVVDDSQLPKDRFSAERLKGVDSTLKIQPAKLEDSAVYLCASSLDHTEAFFGQGTRLTVV.

This chain connects TRBV19 to TRBJ2-5; a weak D match, TRBD1 (6 bases). Germline V gives CDR1 LNHDA, CDR2 SQIVND (reference sequence). The CDR3 covers 14 residues. V was cut by 1 base and J by 4 bases, with 10 bases left in between. CDR3 sequence reads: CASSIVGRGETQYF. Here the CDR3 DNA reads TGTGCCAGTAGTATAGTAGGCAGGGGAGAGACCCAGTACTTC.

The genes are TRBV30 and TRBJ2-1; 10 bases map to TRBD1. This CDR3 spans 15 amino acids. The junction had 9 bases not matched to a gene; V was cut back by 8 bases and J by 2 bases. Germline CDR1 reads GTSNPN; CDR2 reads SVGIG (reference sequence). CDR3: CASSPGTGAYNEQFF. The CDR3 DNA reads as TGTGCCAGCAGCCCCGGGACAGGGGCCTACAATGAGCAGTTCTTC.